Listed here are 7 T cell receptor beta chains from one sample, sequenced in a study of blood T cells in healthy people across ages. Primed by a sample-barcoded 5' primer and a J-beta primer mix, a second PCR proceeded for roughly 6 to 12 cycles. Each CDR3 protein gets one entry after TCRdb re-called the 5' RACE reads with MiXCR. The data hold roughly 2 million distinct CDR3 sequences, with about 50% observed a single time. Sequenced: blood. The receptors derive from a woman in her thirties or forties in good health.

This clonotype was seen a handful of times. The genes are TRBV5-1 and TRBJ2-7, with 9 positions matching TRBD1. CDR3 length: 15 amino acids. Germline loops: CDR1 SGHRS, CDR2 YFSETQ. V dropped 1 base and J dropped 2; count of bases not matched to a gene: 4. CDR3 amino acids: CASSLSRDRAYEQYF. DNA for the CDR3: TGCGCCAGCAGCTTGAGCCGGGACAGGGCCTACGAGCAGTACTTC.

The rearrangement uses TRBV7-2 and TRBJ1-1; TRBD1 might be the D (6 bases). Trimming took 4 bases from V and 1 from J, leaving 19 bases between them. Germline V gene sequence: CDR1 SGHTA, CDR2 FQGNSA. CDR3 length equals 17 residues. The CDR3 DNA reads TGTGCCAGCAGCTCTTTTACAGGGAGAGTGGAGAACACTGAAGCTTTCTTT. Its protein product is CASSSFTGRVENTEAFF.

V and J are TRBV27 and TRBJ1-5, with unresolved D. Looked up from germline, CDR1 is MNHEY and CDR2 is SMNVEV (reference sequence). V lost 5 bases and J lost 0, with 17 bases in between. The CDR3 has 17 residues. The CDR3 reads CASSPDMGFYSNQPQHF. As DNA, the CDR3 is TGTGCCAGCAGTCCAGATATGGGCTTTTATAGCAATCAGCCCCAGCATTTT.

Of note for this clonotype: One end of the junction is discordant with germline, which a read error may explain. The chain couples TRBV27 to TRBJ2-6; D may be TRBD1 (5 bases). The germline gives CDR1 MNHEY, CDR2 SMNVEV (reference sequence). The CDR3 is made up of 13 amino acids. The CDR3 is CASSASGANVPTF. The DNA for the CDR3 is TGTGCCAGCAGTGCCTCTGGGGCCAACGTCCCGACTTTC.

The rearrangement joins TRBV28 to TRBJ2-1, with D uncertain. Trimming took off 6 bases at V and 0 bases at J, with 15 bases between the two ends. The CDR3 is made up of 16 amino acids. Germline values: CDR1 MDHEN, CDR2 SYDVKM. The CDR3 DNA reads TGTGCCAGCAGCCTAATCGATGGGTCCTCCTACAATGAGCAGTTCTTC. It specifies CASSLIDGSSYNEQFF.

The chain has TRBV4-2 and TRBJ2-3; D tentatively reads TRBD1 or TRBD2 (5 bases each). Germline CDR1 reads LGHNA; CDR2 reads YNFKEQ. Trimming took 4 bases from V and 2 from J, leaving 25 bases between them. CDR3 size: 19 residues. CDR3 coding DNA: TGTGCCAGCAGCCCCAGGGTGGGGGTCTCCCCCTTTTTCACAGATACGCAGTATTTT. The encoded protein is CASSPRVGVSPFFTDTQYF.

The V gene is TRBV20-1, the J gene TRBJ2-3; D possibly corresponds to TRBD1 (6 bases). The CDR3 sequence is 18 residues long. Germline V gene data show CDR1 as DFQATT and CDR2 as SNEGSKA (reference sequence). The germline V and J ends were trimmed by 3 bases and 3 bases, with 25 bases remaining between them. CDR3 DNA: TGCAGTGCTAGGGACCCCACTAAACTACAGGGCTCTACAGATACGCAGTATTTT. Residues: CSARDPTKLQGSTDTQYF.